These T cell receptor beta chains were read from a single sample in a study of T cell responses to AZD1222 COVID-19 vaccine. Only in-frame clones appear in the TCRdb table, and some are missing; sequencing was by immunoSEQ multiplex PCR. The data show about 100,000 clones, around 90% seen once. Specimen: peripheral blood, collected on day 0 of AZD1222 vaccination. The receptors here all came from an adult in good health. CDR3s include the opening cysteine and the closing phenylalanine or tryptophan. Fields, in order: D gene, V gene, J gene, clone size, CDR3 protein, CDR3 DNA. A D gene is named only where the DNA matches it firmly. A clone size is listed for some rows: how often the clone was seen (once, few, many), or a class if it is expanded.

>-|TRBV7-8|TRBJ2-6|-
CASSLGPIRSSGANVLTF
TGTGCCAGCAGCCTAGGACCAATTAGAAGCTCTGGGGCCAACGTCCTGACTTTC
>TRBD2|TRBV14|TRBJ2-3|few
CASSWDYPRDTQYF
TGTGCCAGCAGCTGGGACTACCCTCGAGATACGCAGTATTTT
>TRBD1|TRBV14|TRBJ1-1|-
CASSRMTGVATEAFF
TGTGCCAGCAGCCGCATGACAGGGGTGGCCACTGAAGCTTTCTTT
>TRBD2|TRBV7-3|TRBJ2-3|few
CASSPRLAGGADTQYF
TGTGCCAGCAGCCCTCGTTTGGCCGGGGGGGCAGATACGCAGTATTTT
>-|TRBV18|TRBJ1-1|-
CASSPWTENTEAFF
TGTGCCAGCTCACCTTGGACGGAGAACACTGAAGCTTTCTTT
>-|TRBV9|TRBJ2-7|-
CASSVALDRSEQYF
TGTGCCAGCAGCGTAGCTCTGGACAGAAGCGAGCAGTACTTC
>TRBD2|TRBV5-1|TRBJ2-5|few
CASTTGLEETQYF
TGCGCCAGCACCACGGGACTAGAAGAGACCCAGTACTTC
>TRBD1|TRBV11-3|TRBJ2-1|-
CATKGQGYNEQFF
TGTGCCACCAAAGGACAGGGTTACAATGAGCAGTTCTTC
>TRBD1|TRBV30|TRBJ1-1|-
CAWTRTGYEAFF
TGTGCCTGGACACGGACAGGGTATGAAGCTTTCTTT
>TRBD1|TRBV19|TRBJ1-3|-
CASSRQGRNTIYF
TGTGCCAGTAGTCGACAGGGCAGAAACACCATATATTTT
>TRBD2|TRBV29-1|TRBJ2-1|-
CSVEAGAGSSYNEQFF
TGCAGCGTTGAAGCTGGAGCGGGAAGCTCCTACAATGAGCAGTTCTTC
>-|TRBV11-2|TRBJ1-2|-
CASSPKTGNYGYTF
TGTGCCAGCAGCCCTAAAACAGGGAACTATGGCTACACCTTC
>-|TRBV28|TRBJ2-7|-
CASSPPEGQSPYEQYF
TGTGCCAGCAGTCCCCCCGAAGGACAGTCCCCCTACGAGCAGTACTTC
>-|TRBV6-2/TRBV6-3|TRBJ2-5|-
CASSYSTRGLQETQYF
TGTGCCAGCAGTTACTCCACCCGAGGGCTCCAAGAGACCCAGTACTTC
>-|TRBV2|TRBJ2-7|-
CASRDIEQYF
TGTGCCAGCAGGGATATCGAGCAGTACTTC
>TRBD2|TRBV6-4|TRBJ2-2|-
CAPLAGRSTGELFF
TGTGCGCCACTAGCGGGGAGAAGCACCGGGGAGCTGTTTTTT
>-|TRBV5-4|TRBJ1-1|-
CASSFGTEAFF
TGTGCCAGCAGCTTTGGGACTGAAGCTTTCTTT
>TRBD2|TRBV5-1|TRBJ2-1|-
CASSLVGTSLSNEQFF
TGCGCCAGCAGCTTGGTTGGGACTAGCCTTTCCAATGAGCAGTTCTTC
>-|TRBV11-3|TRBJ1-1|-
CASSLRGSTEAFF
TGTGCCAGCAGCTTGAGGGGTTCGACTGAAGCTTTCTTT
>-|TRBV5-5|TRBJ1-5|once
CASSRDLLGNQPQHF
TGTGCCAGCAGCCGGGACCTTTTGGGCAATCAGCCCCAGCATTTT
>TRBD2|TRBV9|TRBJ2-3|-
CASSVETSGGARDTQYF
TGTGCCAGCAGCGTAGAGACTAGCGGGGGGGCCCGGGATACGCAGTATTTT
>TRBD2|TRBV10-3|TRBJ2-3|-
CAISEGLAGRDTQYF
TGTGCCATCAGTGAGGGACTAGCGGGAAGAGATACGCAGTATTTT
>-|TRBV12-2|TRBJ2-7|-
CASRVVIETSYEQYF
TGTGCAAGTCGCGTGGTGATTGAAACCTCCTACGAGCAGTACTTC
>TRBD1|TRBV27|TRBJ1-1|-
CASRVQGLMNTEAFF
TGTGCCAGCAGGGTACAGGGGTTGATGAACACTGAAGCTTTCTTT
>-|TRBV7-6|TRBJ2-7|-
CASSQTQGFRSEQYF
TGTGCCAGCAGCCAGACGCAGGGATTCCGCTCCGAGCAGTACTTC
>-|TRBV19|TRBJ1-4|-
CASSIVATANEKLFF
TGTGCCAGTAGTATAGTAGCGACAGCTAATGAAAAACTGTTTTTT
>TRBD2|TRBV11-3|TRBJ2-1|-
CASRGPSGGALSEQFF
TGTGCCAGCAGGGGCCCTAGCGGGGGGGCGTTAAGCGAGCAGTTCTTC
>-|TRBV5-1|TRBJ1-1|-
CASSLVSGPRDTEAFF
TGCGCCAGCAGCTTGGTTTCCGGTCCCAGGGACACTGAAGCTTTCTTT
>-|TRBV3-1/TRBV3-2|TRBJ1-1|-
CASSPDATEAFF
TGTGCCAGCAGCCCTGACGCCACTGAAGCTTTCTTT
>TRBD1|TRBV12-3/TRBV12-4|TRBJ1-2|once
CASSPTGVYGYTF
TGTGCCAGCAGTCCAACAGGGGTCTATGGCTACACCTTC
>-|TRBV5-1|TRBJ2-7|-
CASRTIPGPSIAQYF
TGCGCCAGCAGGACTATTCCTGGGCCGTCGATCGCGCAGTACTTC
>TRBD1|TRBV18|TRBJ1-4|-
CASSRTGTSANEKLFF
TGTGCCAGCTCTCGGACAGGCACTTCGGCTAATGAAAAACTGTTTTTT
>-|TRBV4-1|TRBJ1-2|-
CASSQDSGGFSYGYTF
TGCGCCAGCAGCCAAGATTCGGGGGGATTCTCCTATGGCTACACCTTC
>-|TRBV6-5|TRBJ1-1|-
CASSYWATGVGAFF
TGTGCCAGCAGTTACTGGGCTACGGGGGTTGGAGCTTTCTTT
>TRBD1|TRBV19|TRBJ1-3|-
CATLKQGTGSGNTIYF
TGTGCCACCCTCAAACAGGGGACCGGCTCTGGAAACACCATATATTTT
>-|TRBV10-2|TRBJ2-7|-
CASTNGPRYEQYF
TGCGCCAGCACAAACGGGCCGCGCTACGAGCAGTACTTC
>TRBD2|TRBV5-5|TRBJ2-3|-
CASSLGASGDTDTQYF
TGTGCCAGCAGCTTGGGGGCTAGCGGAGACACAGATACGCAGTATTTT